Here is one T cell receptor beta chain with its context. Its target is unknown. The source of the sample is a study of cytomegalovirus exposure and HLA in healthy donors. Primers for the PCR totalled 60 Vbeta and 13 Jbeta. Using immunoSEQ multiplex PCR, the repertoire was profiled, and TCRdb retains in-frame clones only, with some absent. In the table there are around 300,000 clones, almost 85% of which are singletons. Trimming left V 1 base short and J 4 bases short, with 16 bases between. This CDR3 has 16 amino acids. Germline-derived CDR1 and CDR2 are MGHRA and YSYEKL. General study points: Serostatus for CMV was the only available immune exposure information.

This clonotype was obtained from a woman aged 40 to 50 in good health and CMV-seropositive. The chain uses TRBV4-1 and TRBJ2-5; D may be TRBD2 (7 bases). The sample taken for sequencing was PBMCs. CDR3: CASSQVGGAQGETQYF. The CDR3 coding sequence is TGCGCCAGCAGCCAAGTAGGGGGGGCGCAAGGAGAGACCCAGTACTTC.